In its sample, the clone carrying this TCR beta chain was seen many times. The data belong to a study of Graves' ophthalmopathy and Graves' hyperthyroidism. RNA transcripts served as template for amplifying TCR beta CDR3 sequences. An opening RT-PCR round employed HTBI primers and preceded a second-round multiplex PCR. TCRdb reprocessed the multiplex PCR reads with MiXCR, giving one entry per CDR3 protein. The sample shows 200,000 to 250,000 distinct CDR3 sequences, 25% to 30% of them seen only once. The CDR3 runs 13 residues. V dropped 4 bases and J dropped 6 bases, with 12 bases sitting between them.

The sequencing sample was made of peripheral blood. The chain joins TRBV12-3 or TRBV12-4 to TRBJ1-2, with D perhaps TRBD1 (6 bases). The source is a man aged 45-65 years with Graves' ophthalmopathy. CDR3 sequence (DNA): TGTGCCAGCAGTTACGGACAGACGAATGGCTACACCTTC. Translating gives CASSYGQTNGYTF.